This TCR beta chain was observed in a study of T cell changes during pregnancy in multiple sclerosis. Germline CDR1 and CDR2: SEHNR and FQNEAQ (reference sequence). This CDR3 is 15 amino acids long. Trimming stripped 2 bases from V and 12 bases from J, with 17 bases between. The assay was immunoSEQ multiplex PCR, and TCRdb's table has in-frame clones only and misses some. The top ten hold about 1.8% of the sample, which has roughly 90,000 clones, 91% seen once. This clone was observed a single time. The origin of this receptor is a female donor in good health, enrolled as a control in a pregnancy study. V gene TRBV7-9 combines with J gene TRBJ2-6; D is unresolved. The sample consisted of peripheral blood, taken in the first trimester of pregnancy. Here the CDR3 reads CASSLTSLGPSVLTF. The CDR3 DNA follows: TGTGCCAGCAGCTTAACTTCCCTGGGCCCCTCCGTCCTGACTTTC.